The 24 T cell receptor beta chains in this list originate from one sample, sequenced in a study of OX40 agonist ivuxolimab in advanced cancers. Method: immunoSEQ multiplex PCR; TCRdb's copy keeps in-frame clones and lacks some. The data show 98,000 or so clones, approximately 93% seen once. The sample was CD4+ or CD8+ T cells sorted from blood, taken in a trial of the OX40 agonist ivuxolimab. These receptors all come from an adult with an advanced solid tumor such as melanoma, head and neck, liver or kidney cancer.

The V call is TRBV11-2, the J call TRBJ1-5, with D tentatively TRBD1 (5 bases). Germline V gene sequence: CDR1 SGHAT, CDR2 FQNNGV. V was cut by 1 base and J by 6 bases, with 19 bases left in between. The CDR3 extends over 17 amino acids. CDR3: CASSLGPDSQEGQPQHF. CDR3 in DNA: TGTGCCAGCAGCTTAGGTCCCGACAGCCAAGAGGGTCAGCCCCAGCATTTT.

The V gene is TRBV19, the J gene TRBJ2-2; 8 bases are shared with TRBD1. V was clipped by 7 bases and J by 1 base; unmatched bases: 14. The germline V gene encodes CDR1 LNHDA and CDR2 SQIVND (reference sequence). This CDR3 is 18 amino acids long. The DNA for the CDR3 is TGTGCCAGTAACTGGAGGGCAGGGGGCGCAGGGAACACCGGGGAGCTGTTTTTT. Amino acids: CASNWRAGGAGNTGELFF.

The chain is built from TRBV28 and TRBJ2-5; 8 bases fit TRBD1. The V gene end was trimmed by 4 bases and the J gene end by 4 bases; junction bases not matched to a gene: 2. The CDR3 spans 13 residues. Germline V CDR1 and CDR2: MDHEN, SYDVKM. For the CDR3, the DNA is TGTGCCAGCAGTTCTGGACAGGGAGAGACCCAGTACTTC. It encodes CASSSGQGETQYF.

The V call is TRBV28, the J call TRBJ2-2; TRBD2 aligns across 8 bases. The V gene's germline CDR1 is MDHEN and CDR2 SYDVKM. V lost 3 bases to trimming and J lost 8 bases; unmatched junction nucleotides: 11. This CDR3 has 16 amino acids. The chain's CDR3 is CASSFVGLAKSGELFF. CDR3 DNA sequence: TGTGCCAGCAGTTTTGTAGGACTAGCAAAATCGGGGGAGCTGTTTTTT.

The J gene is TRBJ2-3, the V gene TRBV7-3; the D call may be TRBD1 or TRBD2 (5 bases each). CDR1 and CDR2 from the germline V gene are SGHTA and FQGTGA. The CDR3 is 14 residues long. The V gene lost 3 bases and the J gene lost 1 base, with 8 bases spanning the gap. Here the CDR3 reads CASSLGVRTDTQYF. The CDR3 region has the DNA TGTGCCAGCAGCTTGGGGGTCCGCACAGATACGCAGTATTTT.

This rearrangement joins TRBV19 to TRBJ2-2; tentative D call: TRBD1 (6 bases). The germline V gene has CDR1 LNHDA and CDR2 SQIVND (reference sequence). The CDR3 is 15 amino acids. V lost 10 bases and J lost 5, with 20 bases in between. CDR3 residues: CATREQGSGTGELFF. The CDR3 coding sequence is TGTGCCACCCGAGAACAGGGATCGGGAACCGGGGAGCTGTTTTTT.

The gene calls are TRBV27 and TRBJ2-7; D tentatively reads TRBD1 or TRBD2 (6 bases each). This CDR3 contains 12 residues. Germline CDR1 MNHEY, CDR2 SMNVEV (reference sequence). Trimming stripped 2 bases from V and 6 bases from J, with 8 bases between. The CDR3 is CASSLRGLEQYF. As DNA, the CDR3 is TGTGCCAGCAGTTTACGGGGGCTCGAGCAGTACTTC.

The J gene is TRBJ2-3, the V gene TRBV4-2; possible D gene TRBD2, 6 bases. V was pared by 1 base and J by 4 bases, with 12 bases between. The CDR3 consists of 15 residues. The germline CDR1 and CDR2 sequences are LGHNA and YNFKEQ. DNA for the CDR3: TGTGCCAGCAGCCAAGCGGGAGTCCAGGCAGATACGCAGTATTTT. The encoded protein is CASSQAGVQADTQYF.

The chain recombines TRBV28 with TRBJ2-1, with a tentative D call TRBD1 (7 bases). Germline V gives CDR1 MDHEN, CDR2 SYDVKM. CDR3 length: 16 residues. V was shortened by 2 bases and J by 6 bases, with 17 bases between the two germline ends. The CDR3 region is CASSLPGGRGSNEQFF. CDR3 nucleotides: TGTGCCAGCAGTTTACCCGGGGGCAGGGGGAGCAATGAGCAGTTCTTC.

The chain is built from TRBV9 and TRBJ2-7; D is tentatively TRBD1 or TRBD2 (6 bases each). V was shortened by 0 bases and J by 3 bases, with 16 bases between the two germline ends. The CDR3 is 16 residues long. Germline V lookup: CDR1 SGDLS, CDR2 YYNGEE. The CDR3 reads CASSVGGATRVYEQYF. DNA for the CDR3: TGTGCCAGCAGCGTAGGGGGGGCGACACGGGTCTACGAGCAGTACTTC.

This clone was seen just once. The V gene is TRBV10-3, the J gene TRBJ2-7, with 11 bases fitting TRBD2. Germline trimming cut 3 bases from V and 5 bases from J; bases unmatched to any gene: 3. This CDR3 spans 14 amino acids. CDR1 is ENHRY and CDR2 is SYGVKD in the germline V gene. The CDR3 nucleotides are TGTGCCATCAGTGAAACTAGCGGGAGCGACGAGCAGTACTTC. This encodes CAISETSGSDEQYF.

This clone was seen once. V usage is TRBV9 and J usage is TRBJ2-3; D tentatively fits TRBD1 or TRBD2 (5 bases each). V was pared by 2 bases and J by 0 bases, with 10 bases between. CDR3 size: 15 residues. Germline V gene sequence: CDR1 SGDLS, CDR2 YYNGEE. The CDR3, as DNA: TGTGCCAGCAGCGTTGGGGGAGCTAGCACAGATACGCAGTATTTT. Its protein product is CASSVGGASTDTQYF.

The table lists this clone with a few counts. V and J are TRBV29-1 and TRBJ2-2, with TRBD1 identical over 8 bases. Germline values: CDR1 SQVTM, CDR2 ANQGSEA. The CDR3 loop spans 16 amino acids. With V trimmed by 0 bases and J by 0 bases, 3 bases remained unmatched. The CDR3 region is CSVEDMGQANTGELFF. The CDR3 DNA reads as TGCAGCGTTGAAGATATGGGACAGGCGAACACCGGGGAGCTGTTTTTT.

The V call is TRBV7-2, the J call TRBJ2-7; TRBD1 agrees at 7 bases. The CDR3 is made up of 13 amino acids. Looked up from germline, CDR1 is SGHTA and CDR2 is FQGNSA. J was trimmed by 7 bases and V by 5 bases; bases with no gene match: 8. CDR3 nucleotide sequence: TGTGCCAGCAGCAGACAGGGATTTTATGAGCAGTACTTC. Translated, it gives CASSRQGFYEQYF. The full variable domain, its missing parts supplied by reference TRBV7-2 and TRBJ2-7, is GAGVSQSPSNKVTEKGKDVELRCDPISGHTALYWYRQSLGQGLEFLIYFQGNSAPDKSGLPSDRFSAERTGGSVSTLTIQRTQQEDSAVYLCASSRQGFYEQYFGPGTRLTVT.

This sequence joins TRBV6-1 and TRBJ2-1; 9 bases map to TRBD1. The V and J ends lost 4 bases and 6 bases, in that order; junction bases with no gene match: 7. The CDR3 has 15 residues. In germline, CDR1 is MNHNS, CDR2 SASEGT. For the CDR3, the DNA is TGTGCCAGCAGTGCTCGGGACAGGGCGGGCAATGAGCAGTTCTTC. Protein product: CASSARDRAGNEQFF.

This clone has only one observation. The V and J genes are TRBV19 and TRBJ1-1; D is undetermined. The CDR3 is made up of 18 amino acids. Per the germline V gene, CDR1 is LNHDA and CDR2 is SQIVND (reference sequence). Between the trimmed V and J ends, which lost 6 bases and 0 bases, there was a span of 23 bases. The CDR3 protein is CASSPWLTGGGVNTEAFF. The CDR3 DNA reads TGTGCCAGTAGCCCCTGGTTGACTGGTGGTGGGGTGAACACTGAAGCTTTCTTT.

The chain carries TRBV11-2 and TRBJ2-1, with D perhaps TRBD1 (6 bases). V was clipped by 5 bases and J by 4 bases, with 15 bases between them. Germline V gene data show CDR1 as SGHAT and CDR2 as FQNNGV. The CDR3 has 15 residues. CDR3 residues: CASSPGPGEYNEQFF. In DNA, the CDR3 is TGTGCCAGCAGCCCTGGACCAGGGGAATACAATGAGCAGTTCTTC.

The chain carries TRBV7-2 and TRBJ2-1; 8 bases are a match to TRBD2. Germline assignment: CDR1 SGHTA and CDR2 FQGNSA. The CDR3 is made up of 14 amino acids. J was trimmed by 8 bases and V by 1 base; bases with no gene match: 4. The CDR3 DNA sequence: TGTGCCAGCAGCTTAGTCCGGGAGGGCGATGAGCAGTTCTTC. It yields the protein CASSLVREGDEQFF.

CDR3: CASSLGGRNEKLFF. Here the CDR3 DNA reads TGTGCCAGCAGCTTGGGCGGACGTAATGAAAAACTGTTTTTT. This sequence joins TRBV5-4 and TRBJ1-4; the D is unclear. V lost 0 bases and J lost 4, with 7 bases in between. The CDR3 runs to 14 residues. The germline V gene has CDR1 SGHNT and CDR2 YYREEE (reference sequence).

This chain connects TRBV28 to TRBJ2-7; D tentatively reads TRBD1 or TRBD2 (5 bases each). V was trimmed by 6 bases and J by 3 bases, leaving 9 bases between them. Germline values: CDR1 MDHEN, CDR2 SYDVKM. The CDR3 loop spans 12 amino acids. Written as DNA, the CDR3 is TGTGCCAGCAGCCTGGGGGACTACGAGCAGTACTTC. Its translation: CASSLGDYEQYF.

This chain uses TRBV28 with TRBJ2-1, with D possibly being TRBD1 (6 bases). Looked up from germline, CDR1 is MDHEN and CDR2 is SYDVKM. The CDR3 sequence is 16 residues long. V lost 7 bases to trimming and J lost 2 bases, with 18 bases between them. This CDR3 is CASTPQQQGTYNEQFF. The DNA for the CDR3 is TGTGCCAGCACCCCCCAACAACAGGGCACCTACAATGAGCAGTTCTTC.

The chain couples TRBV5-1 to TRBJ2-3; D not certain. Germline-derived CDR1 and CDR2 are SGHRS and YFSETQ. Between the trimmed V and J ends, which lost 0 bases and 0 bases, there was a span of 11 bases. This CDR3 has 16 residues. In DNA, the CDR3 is TGCGCCAGCAGCTTGGCCCACAGCGCTAGCACAGATACGCAGTATTTT. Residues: CASSLAHSASTDTQYF.

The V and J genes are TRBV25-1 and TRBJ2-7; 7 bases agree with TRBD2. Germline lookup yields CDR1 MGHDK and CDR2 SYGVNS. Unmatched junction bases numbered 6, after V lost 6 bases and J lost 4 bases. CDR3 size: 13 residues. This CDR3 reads CASRSGARYEQYF. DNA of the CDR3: TGTGCCAGCAGGAGCGGGGCCCGTTACGAGCAGTACTTC.

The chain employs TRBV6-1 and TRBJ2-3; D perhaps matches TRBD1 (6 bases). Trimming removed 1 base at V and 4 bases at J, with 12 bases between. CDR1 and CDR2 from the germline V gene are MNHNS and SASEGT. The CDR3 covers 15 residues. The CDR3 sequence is CASSEVTGLADTQYF. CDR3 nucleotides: TGTGCCAGCAGTGAAGTAACAGGGTTGGCAGATACGCAGTATTTT.